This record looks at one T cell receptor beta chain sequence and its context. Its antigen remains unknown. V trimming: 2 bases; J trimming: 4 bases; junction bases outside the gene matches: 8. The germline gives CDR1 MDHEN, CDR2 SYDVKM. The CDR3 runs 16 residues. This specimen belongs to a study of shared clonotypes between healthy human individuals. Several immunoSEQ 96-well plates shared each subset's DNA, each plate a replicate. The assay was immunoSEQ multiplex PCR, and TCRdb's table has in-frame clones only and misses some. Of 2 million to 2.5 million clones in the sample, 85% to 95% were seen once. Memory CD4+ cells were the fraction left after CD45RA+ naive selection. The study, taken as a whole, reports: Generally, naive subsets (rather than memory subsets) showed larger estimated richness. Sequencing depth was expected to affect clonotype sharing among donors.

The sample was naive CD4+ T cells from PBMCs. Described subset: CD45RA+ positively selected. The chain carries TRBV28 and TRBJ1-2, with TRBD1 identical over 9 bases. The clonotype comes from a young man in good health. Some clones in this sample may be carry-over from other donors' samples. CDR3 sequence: CASSLGGWDRAYGYTF. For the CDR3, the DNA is TGTGCCAGCAGTTTAGGTGGTTGGGACAGGGCCTATGGCTACACCTTC.